A single sample is the source of the 6 T cell receptor beta chains below, sequenced in a study of T cell responses to AZD1222 COVID-19 vaccine. Generated by immunoSEQ multiplex PCR, the TCRdb table keeps only in-frame clones and is missing some. The table has some 200,000 clones, about 92% seen once; the top ten hold roughly 0.99%. Sequencing used peripheral blood, obtained on day 0 of MenACWY control vaccination. Receptor source: an adult in good health.

This chain links TRBV30 with TRBJ2-2; D is unclear. V lost 0 bases to trimming and J lost 5 bases, with 13 bases between them. CDR3 length: 15 residues. Germline CDR1 GTSNPN, CDR2 SVGIG (reference sequence). CDR3 in DNA: TGTGCCTGGAGTGTACACAGCGTGCTGACCGGGGAGCTGTTTTTT. Translating gives CAWSVHSVLTGELFF. Combining the CDR3 with reference TRBV30 and TRBJ2-2 gives the whole variable domain SQTIHQWPATLVQPVGSPLSLECTVEGTSNPNLYWYRQAAGRGLQLLFYSVGIGQISSEVPQNLSASRPQDRQFILSSKKLLLSDSGFYLCAWSVHSVLTGELFFGEGSRLTVL.

The rearrangement links TRBV30 to TRBJ1-4; 7 nucleotides align to TRBD1. This CDR3 is built from 14 residues. V shed 4 bases and J 3 bases; nucleotides not matched to a gene: 5. Germline V gene lookup returns CDR1 GTSNPN and CDR2 SVGIG (reference sequence). CDR3 sequence reads: CAWTRQGANEKLFF. Written as DNA, the CDR3 is TGTGCCTGGACCCGACAGGGTGCTAATGAAAAACTGTTTTTT.

The rearrangement uses TRBV6-5 and TRBJ2-7; 7 nucleotides agree with TRBD1. The CDR3 totals 15 residues. Germline V lookup: CDR1 MNHEY, CDR2 SVGAGI. The V and J ends lost 6 bases and 2 bases, in that order; junction bases with no gene match: 10. The CDR3 coding sequence is TGTGCCAGCAGAGCCGACAGGGCTCCCCCCTACGAGCAGTACTTC. Translated: CASRADRAPPYEQYF.

This chain uses TRBV7-2 with TRBJ2-5; tentative D call: TRBD2 (6 bases). V lost 0 bases, J lost 5 bases, and 13 bases lay in between. The germline V gene has CDR1 SGHTA and CDR2 FQGNSA. This CDR3 spans 15 amino acids. CDR3 protein: CASSLAATRSETQYF. In DNA, the CDR3 is TGTGCCAGCAGCTTAGCGGCGACTAGGTCGGAGACCCAGTACTTC.

The genes are TRBV3-1 (or the pseudogene TRBV3-2) and TRBJ2-3; 12 bases fit TRBD2. Germline CDR1 and CDR2: LGHDT and YNNKEL (reference sequence). V trimming: 6 bases; J trimming: 6 bases; junction bases outside the gene matches: 4. The CDR3 length is 14 residues. The CDR3 coding sequence is TGTGCCAGCAGTCCTAGCGGGGGGGCCGATACGCAGTATTTT. Its translation: CASSPSGGADTQYF.

The V gene is TRBV6-5, the J gene TRBJ1-2, with TRBD1 matching over 11 bases. CDR1 and CDR2 (germline): MNHEY, SVGAGI. The CDR3 runs 14 residues. The ends lost 6 bases at V and 7 bases at J; junction bases unmatched: 7. CDR3 nucleotides: TGTGCCAGCAGGGGTTCCGGGACAGGGGGTGGCTACACCTTC. Translating gives CASRGSGTGGGYTF.